The 28 T cell receptor beta chains below were found in one sample sequenced in a study of T cell changes during pregnancy in multiple sclerosis. Libraries were prepared by immunoSEQ multiplex PCR; TCRdb keeps only in-frame clonotypes and omits some of them. Seen here are fewer than 150,000 clones, roughly 95% observed once, and the top ten hold over 0.35%. Specimen: peripheral blood, collected after pregnancy. The receptor set was obtained from a female donor with multiple sclerosis, enrolled in a pregnancy study.

This clone was picked up a small number of times. The CDR3 nucleotides read TGTGCCTACCCGGGACAGGGGAACACCGGGGAGCTGTTTTTT. Amino acid sequence: CAYPGQGNTGELFF. The chain joins TRBV30 to TRBJ2-2, with 9 positions matching TRBD1. The CDR3 loop spans 14 amino acids. Trimming cost V 7 bases and J 1 base; bases outside gene matches: 4. In germline, CDR1 is GTSNPN, CDR2 SVGIG (reference sequence).

The rearrangement uses TRBV5-6 and TRBJ2-1, with a tentative D call TRBD2 (5 bases). The CDR3 totals 12 residues. Germline V gene lookup returns CDR1 SGHDT and CDR2 YYEEEE. V was shortened by 4 bases and J by 6 bases, with 8 bases between the two germline ends. The CDR3 nucleotides are TGTGCCAGCAGCCAGGACTTCAATGAGCAGTTCTTC. Its translation is CASSQDFNEQFF.

The rearrangement links TRBV7-8 to TRBJ1-5; unclear D gene. This CDR3 is 14 amino acids long. Germline CDR1 is SGHVS and CDR2 is FQNEAQ. V lost 2 bases and J 7 bases, leaving 12 bases between the germline ends. The CDR3 sequence is CASSLSVGDQPQHF. The CDR3 bases are TGTGCCAGCAGCTTAAGCGTGGGTGACCAGCCCCAGCATTTT.

Only one count was recorded for this clone. The CDR3: CATSRAGTNYGYTF. The CDR3, as DNA: TGTGCCACCAGCAGAGCCGGGACAAACTATGGCTACACCTTC. This chain connects TRBV15 to TRBJ1-2; possible D gene TRBD1, 6 bases. V dropped 1 base and J dropped 2 bases, with 8 bases sitting between them. The CDR3 is 14 residues long. Germline V CDR1 and CDR2: LNHNV, YYDKDF (reference sequence).

This chain links TRBV5-1 with TRBJ2-1; D call uncertain. This CDR3 has 14 residues. V was shortened by 1 base and J by 3 bases, with 8 bases between the two germline ends. Per the germline V gene, CDR1 is SGHRS and CDR2 is YFSETQ. DNA for the CDR3: TGCGCCAGCAGCTTGTCCGGGTTCTACAATGAGCAGTTCTTC. Translation gives CASSLSGFYNEQFF.

The chain employs TRBV7-9 and TRBJ2-1, with unresolved D. Germline V CDR1 and CDR2: SEHNR, FQNEAQ (reference sequence). This CDR3 has 15 residues. V dropped 4 bases and J dropped 0 bases, with 10 bases sitting between them. The CDR3 is CASSWALSSYNEQFF. The DNA for the CDR3 is TGTGCCAGCAGCTGGGCCCTGAGCTCCTACAATGAGCAGTTCTTC. Using reference TRBV7-9 and TRBJ2-1 for the parts outside the CDR3, the full variable domain is DTGVSQNPRHKITKRGQNVTFRCDPISEHNRLYWYRQTLGQGPEFLTYFQNEAQLEKSRLLSDRFSAERPKGSFSTLEIQRTEQGDSAMYLCASSWALSSYNEQFFGPGTRLTVL.

The chain carries TRBV5-1 and TRBJ2-7; TRBD2 is a possible D gene (6 bases). Germline V gene data show CDR1 as SGHRS and CDR2 as YFSETQ. The CDR3 runs 16 residues. V shed 0 bases and J shed 5 bases, with 18 bases lying between them. The CDR3 loop reads CASSLVVGLSGHEQYF. The CDR3 DNA reads as TGCGCCAGCAGCTTGGTGGTGGGACTGTCGGGGCACGAGCAGTACTTC.

The chain combines TRBV2 with TRBJ2-2; D might be TRBD2 (5 bases). Trimming left V 6 bases short and J 4 bases short, with 12 bases between. Germline assignment: CDR1 SNHLY and CDR2 FYNNEI. The CDR3 totals 14 residues. The CDR3 region is CASRDGIPTGELFF. In DNA form, the CDR3 reads TGTGCCAGCAGAGACGGGATCCCCACCGGGGAGCTGTTTTTT.

V gene TRBV5-6 combines with J gene TRBJ2-7; TRBD1 agrees at 8 bases. Germline assignment: CDR1 SGHDT and CDR2 YYEEEE. V shed 1 base and J 4 bases; nucleotides not matched to a gene: 7. The CDR3 has 15 amino acids. The CDR3 DNA reads TGTGCCAGCAGCTTGTCTTGGACAGGGAGTTACGAGCAGTACTTC. Its translation is CASSLSWTGSYEQYF.

The gene calls are TRBV29-1 and TRBJ2-7, with D perhaps TRBD1 (6 bases). The V end lost 4 bases, the J end lost 4 bases, and 11 bases lay between the germline ends. CDR1 and CDR2 (germline): SQVTM, ANQGSEA. The CDR3 runs to 12 residues. In DNA, the CDR3 is TGCAGCGTTGTTGAGGACAGTTACGAGCAGTACTTC. It is translated as CSVVEDSYEQYF.

CDR3 nucleotides: TGTGCCAGCAGTTACTCGATAGGCGGGACTCGGTACTTC. As protein: CASSYSIGGTRYF. V gene TRBV6-5 combines with J gene TRBJ2-4, with D possibly TRBD2 on 6 matching bases. Germline V CDR1 and CDR2: MNHEY, SVGAGI. Trimming took off 0 bases at V and 15 bases at J, with 15 bases between the two ends. The CDR3 runs to 13 residues.

This clone was found once. The chain is built from TRBV19 and TRBJ1-5, with TRBD1 identical over 9 bases. Germline trimming cut 6 bases from V and 1 base from J; bases unmatched to any gene: 4. Germline V lookup: CDR1 LNHDA, CDR2 SQIVND (reference sequence). This CDR3 contains 15 residues. The DNA for the CDR3 is TGTGCCAGTAGCTTCGGGACAGGGAGCAATCAGCCCCAGCATTTT. Translation: CASSFGTGSNQPQHF.

The chain employs TRBV28 and TRBJ2-7, with TRBD1 identical over 11 bases. V shed 0 bases and J 2 bases; nucleotides not matched to a gene: 0. CDR1 and CDR2 (germline): MDHEN, SYDVKM. The CDR3 loop spans 15 amino acids. The CDR3 loop reads CASSLWGQGAYEQYF. CDR3 DNA sequence: TGTGCCAGCAGTTTATGGGGACAGGGGGCCTACGAGCAGTACTTC. Supplemented by reference TRBV28 and TRBJ2-7, the full variable domain reads DVKVTQSSRYLVKRTGEKVFLECVQDMDHENMFWYRQDPGLGLRLIYFSYDVKMKEKGDIPEGYSVSREKKERFSLILESASTNQTSMYLCASSLWGQGAYEQYFGPGTRLTVT.

This rearrangement joins TRBV6-5 to TRBJ2-7; possible D gene TRBD2, 5 bases. CDR1 and CDR2 (germline): MNHEY, SVGAGI. The length of the CDR3 is 12 residues. V lost 8 bases, J lost 6 bases, and 14 bases lay in between. Written as DNA, the CDR3 is TGTGCCAGCGGGAGTTTGGGAGCCGAGCAGTACTTC. It encodes CASGSLGAEQYF.

CDR3 DNA: TGTGCCACCAGCAGAGATTTTTCTAGCGGGATGGGGGAGCAGTTCTTC. This sequence encodes CATSRDFSSGMGEQFF. V is TRBV15 and J is TRBJ2-1; TRBD2 matches at 9 bases. The V segment lost 0 bases and the J segment 10 bases; nucleotides outside the gene matches: 10. The CDR3 has 16 amino acids. Germline V gene sequence: CDR1 LNHNV, CDR2 YYDKDF (reference sequence).

V is TRBV7-2 and J is TRBJ2-1; 8 nucleotides match TRBD2. With V trimmed by 5 bases and J by 4 bases, 7 bases remained unmatched. Per germline, CDR1 SGHTA and CDR2 FQGNSA. The CDR3 has 15 amino acids. The CDR3 sequence is CASSTGLVGYNEQFF. CDR3 nucleotides: TGTGCCAGCAGCACGGGACTAGTTGGGTACAATGAGCAGTTCTTC. Full variable domain (rest looked up from reference TRBV7-2 and TRBJ2-1): GAGVSQSPSNKVTEKGKDVELRCDPISGHTALYWYRQSLGQGLEFLIYFQGNSAPDKSGLPSDRFSAERTGGSVSTLTIQRTQQEDSAVYLCASSTGLVGYNEQFFGPGTRLTVL.

This chain joins TRBV4-3 and TRBJ1-2; a weak D match, TRBD1 (5 bases). With 0 bases removed from V and 12 bases from J, the gap between germline ends came to 14 bases. The CDR3 extends over 13 amino acids. Germline assignment: CDR1 LGHNA and CDR2 YSLEER. CDR3 amino acids: CASSQDLRGEDTF. Here the CDR3 DNA reads TGCGCCAGCAGCCAAGATCTTCGGGGGGAAGACACCTTC.

CDR3 protein: CASSLWGQGGNQPQHF. The DNA for the CDR3 is TGTGCCAGCAGTTTGTGGGGACAGGGAGGTAATCAGCCCCAGCATTTT. The chain has TRBV28 and TRBJ1-5, with TRBD1 matching over 9 bases. Germline V gene lookup returns CDR1 MDHEN and CDR2 SYDVKM. The J segment lost 4 bases and the V segment lost 3 bases, leaving 7 bases of the junction unmatched. This CDR3 is 16 amino acids long.

This chain connects TRBV11-2 to TRBJ2-2, with 7 bases fitting TRBD1. The length of the CDR3 is 17 residues. Germline loops: CDR1 SGHAT, CDR2 FQNNGV. Trimming at V came to 6 bases and at J to 3 bases, leaving 13 bases not matched to a gene. CDR3 sequence reads: CASRTLVRDRHTGELFF. DNA of the CDR3: TGTGCCAGCAGGACCCTGGTTCGGGACAGACACACCGGGGAGCTGTTTTTT.

This chain links TRBV7-6 with TRBJ2-1; the D gene is possibly TRBD2 (5 bases). The germline V gene has CDR1 SGHVS and CDR2 FNYEAQ. This CDR3 contains 18 residues. Trimming pared 5 bases from V and 0 bases from J, leaving 20 bases between. The CDR3 spells CASSPSRGSKSSYNEQFF. The CDR3, as DNA: TGTGCCAGCAGCCCCAGTCGAGGGTCTAAGAGCTCCTACAATGAGCAGTTCTTC.

The V and J genes are TRBV4-2 and TRBJ2-3; 8 bases match TRBD2. The V segment lost 2 bases and the J segment 3 bases; nucleotides outside the gene matches: 7. Germline V CDR1 and CDR2: LGHNA, YNFKEQ. The CDR3 consists of 16 residues. For the CDR3, the DNA is TGTGCCAGCAGCCAACCCCCGGGACTAGAAACAGATACGCAGTATTTT. Translated: CASSQPPGLETDTQYF.

The chain is built from TRBV6-1 and TRBJ2-3; D gene unclear. V was cut by 2 bases and J by 2 bases, with 11 bases left in between. This CDR3 comprises 15 residues. Germline V lookup: CDR1 MNHNS, CDR2 SASEGT. The chain's CDR3 is CASSETDTTTDTQYF. CDR3 nucleotides: TGTGCCAGCAGTGAAACAGACACGACCACAGATACGCAGTATTTT.

This chain joins TRBV5-1 and TRBJ2-1, with a weak D call TRBD2 (5 bases). The CDR3 runs 15 residues. V lost 4 bases to trimming and J lost 9 bases, with 20 bases between them. Per germline, CDR1 SGHRS and CDR2 YFSETQ. In DNA, the CDR3 is TGCGCCAGCAGCCCCCGTGAGGGCTCCGGCGGTGAGCAGTTCTTC. Protein sequence: CASSPREGSGGEQFF. Supplemented by reference TRBV5-1 and TRBJ2-1, the full variable domain reads KAGVTQTPRYLIKTRGQQVTLSCSPISGHRSVSWYQQTPGQGLQFLFEYFSETQRNKGNFPGRFSGRQFSNSRSEMNVSTLELGDSALYLCASSPREGSGGEQFFGPGTRLTVL.

The chain couples TRBV15 to TRBJ1-5; the D gene is possibly TRBD1 (6 bases). The germline gives CDR1 LNHNV, CDR2 YYDKDF (reference sequence). This CDR3 is 16 amino acids long. Trimming took off 4 bases at V and 4 bases at J, with 17 bases between the two ends. The CDR3: CATSKDTLGANQPQHF. CDR3 bases: TGTGCCACCAGCAAGGACACGTTGGGGGCTAATCAGCCCCAGCATTTT. Looking up the rest from reference TRBV15 and TRBJ1-5 gives the full variable domain: DAMVIQNPRYQVTQFGKPVTLSCSQTLNHNVMYWYQQKSSQAPKLLFHYYDKDFNNEADTPDNFQSRRPNTSFCFLDIRSPGLGDTAMYLCATSKDTLGANQPQHFGDGTRLSIL.

This clone was counted once. The V and J genes are TRBV9 and TRBJ2-3, with 8 bases aligning to TRBD1. The germline V gene encodes CDR1 SGDLS and CDR2 YYNGEE. Unmatched junction bases numbered 10, after V lost 4 bases and J lost 3 bases. This CDR3 has 16 residues. The CDR3 nucleotides read TGTGCCAGCAGCCCCCGGACAGGGATAAGAACAGATACGCAGTATTTT. Translated: CASSPRTGIRTDTQYF.

This chain uses TRBV9 with TRBJ1-2, with 7 positions matching TRBD1. Germline lookup yields CDR1 SGDLS and CDR2 YYNGEE. CDR3 length: 13 residues. The J segment lost 5 bases and the V segment lost 0 bases, leaving 1 base of the junction unmatched. The CDR3 loop reads CASSVETGYGYTF. CDR3 sequence (DNA): TGTGCCAGCAGCGTAGAGACAGGGTATGGCTACACCTTC.

The chain is built from TRBV19 and TRBJ1-1; D gene uncertain. Germline loops: CDR1 LNHDA, CDR2 SQIVND (reference sequence). The CDR3 length is 12 residues. V gave up 1 base and J gave up 11 bases, with 11 bases separating them. This CDR3 reads CASSIGGIEAFF. The DNA of the CDR3 is TGTGCCAGTAGTATAGGAGGGATTGAGGCTTTCTTT. The variable domain in full, with the rest retrieved from reference TRBV19 and TRBJ1-1, is DGGITQSPKYLFRKEGQNVTLSCEQNLNHDAMYWYRQDPGQGLRLIYYSQIVNDFQKGDIAEGYSVSREKKESFPLTVTSAQKNPTAFYLCASSIGGIEAFFGQGTRLTVV.

J is TRBJ1-3 and V is TRBV28; D remains unclear. Germline CDR1 is MDHEN and CDR2 is SYDVKM. CDR3 size: 13 residues. The V end was cut by 3 bases, the J end by 2 bases, with 5 bases between. CDR3 in DNA: TGTGCCAGCAGTTTGAGTGCTGGAAACACCATATATTTT. Translation: CASSLSAGNTIYF.